One sample yielded the 10 T cell receptor beta chains listed below, sequenced in a study of early T cells in non-severe SARS-CoV-2 infection (dated by TCRdb to about 2021). The library was made by 5' RACE. The reads were generated on a NextSeq 500. TCRdb passed the public sequencing reads through fastp at Q25 and MiXCR, retaining productive beta sequences. Under each unique CDR3 protein, matching rows form one entry showing the most common genes and DNA. In all, the sample holds 55,000 to 70,000 distinct CDR3 sequences, and approximately 12% of those were seen once. Clones ranked in the top ten supply roughly 1.7% of the sample. The sequencing input was whole blood. The receptors originated from an adult who was a healthcare worker with PCR-confirmed SARS-CoV-2 infection or an uninfected control (not recorded which).

The chain links TRBV20-1 to TRBJ2-3; 9 bases agree with TRBD2. Germline V lookup: CDR1 DFQATT, CDR2 SNEGSKA (reference sequence). After removal of 1 base from V and 2 bases from J, the junction contained 4 bases not matched to a gene. The CDR3 is 15 residues long. CDR3 nucleotide sequence: TGCAGTGCTAGAGTCTGGACTAGCGTCACAGATACGCAGTATTTT. Amino acid sequence: CSARVWTSVTDTQYF.

The chain has TRBV4-1 and TRBJ2-2, with 7 bases identical to TRBD2. This CDR3 spans 16 amino acids. With V trimmed by 1 base and J by 4 bases, 6 bases remained unmatched. Per the germline V gene, CDR1 is MGHRA and CDR2 is YSYEKL. In DNA form, the CDR3 reads TGCGCCAGCAGCCAAGTTGGGACTAAGTGCACCGGGGAGCTGTTTTTT. It codes for CASSQVGTKCTGELFF.

This clonotype came up many times. The chain recombines TRBV11-2 with TRBJ1-1, with D maybe TRBD1 (5 bases). From germline, CDR1 is SGHAT and CDR2 FQNNGV. Trimming took off 4 bases at V and 0 bases at J, with 12 bases between the two ends. The CDR3 has 15 residues. CDR3: CASSSGTTVNTEAFF. DNA for the CDR3: TGTGCCAGCAGCTCCGGGACGACGGTGAACACTGAAGCTTTCTTT.

This clonotype was seen only a few times. The V gene is TRBV11-3, the J gene TRBJ2-1; D unclear. The CDR3 has 14 amino acids. Germline CDR1 reads SGHNT; CDR2 reads YENEEA. Between the trimmed V and J ends, which lost 1 base and 0 bases, there was a span of 4 bases. The CDR3 nucleotides read TGTGCCAGCAGCTTAGGGAGCTCCTACAATGAGCAGTTCTTC. As protein: CASSLGSSYNEQFF.

This clonotype showed up many times. The chain recombines TRBV2 with TRBJ2-2; D call uncertain. Germline CDR1 is SNHLY and CDR2 is FYNNEI. Trimming shortened V by 5 bases and J by 8 bases, and 15 bases separated the two germline ends. CDR3 length: 14 amino acids. CDR3 sequence: CASSSNTATGELFF. In DNA, the CDR3 is TGTGCCAGCAGTAGCAACACAGCGACGGGGGAGCTGTTTTTT.

In its sample, this clonotype was seen a few times. The V gene is TRBV7-9, the J gene TRBJ1-5; D gene ambiguous. With 3 bases removed from V and 0 bases from J, the gap between germline ends came to 9 bases. Germline lookup yields CDR1 SEHNR and CDR2 FQNEAQ (reference sequence). The CDR3 runs 15 residues. Written as DNA, the CDR3 is TGTGCCAGCAGCTTGAACCTCGATAGCAATCAGCCCCAGCATTTT. This encodes CASSLNLDSNQPQHF.

This clonotype has ten or more counts. V is TRBV7-6 and J is TRBJ2-3; possibly TRBD1 for D (5 bases). V lost 4 bases and J lost 4, with 15 bases in between. This CDR3 spans 15 amino acids. CDR1 SGHVS and CDR2 FNYEAQ come from the germline V gene. The DNA for the CDR3 is TGTGCCAGCAGCTCCAGCCTCAGGGTCTCAGATACGCAGTATTTT. This codes for CASSSSLRVSDTQYF.

This clonotype was seen only a few times. The rearrangement links TRBV6-2 or TRBV6-3 to TRBJ2-7; TRBD2 matches 9 bases. Trimming at V came to 0 bases and at J to 6 bases, leaving 6 bases not matched to a gene. The CDR3 spans 15 residues. In germline, CDR1 is MNHEY, CDR2 SVGEGT. CDR3 amino acids: CASSYSSGTSFEQYF. DNA for the CDR3: TGTGCCAGCAGTTACTCGTCCGGGACTAGCTTCGAGCAGTACTTC.

The rearrangement uses TRBV18 and TRBJ1-3; 8 bases are a match to TRBD1. With V trimmed by 5 bases and J by 2 bases, 5 bases remained unmatched. This CDR3 comprises 15 residues. The germline V gene encodes CDR1 KGHSH and CDR2 LQKENI. The CDR3 DNA is TGTGCCAGCTCAACGACAGGGGAGCCTGGAAACACCATATATTTT. It translates to CASSTTGEPGNTIYF.

This clonotype was detected only a few times. V is TRBV12-5 and J is TRBJ1-2, with D maybe TRBD1 (5 bases). CDR3 length equals 14 residues. With 6 bases removed from V and 3 bases from J, the gap between germline ends came to 14 bases. From germline, CDR1 is LGHNT and CDR2 FRNRAP. This chain's CDR3 is CASGSPGRDYGYTF. The CDR3 coding sequence is TGTGCTAGTGGCTCCCCGGGACGCGACTATGGCTACACCTTC.